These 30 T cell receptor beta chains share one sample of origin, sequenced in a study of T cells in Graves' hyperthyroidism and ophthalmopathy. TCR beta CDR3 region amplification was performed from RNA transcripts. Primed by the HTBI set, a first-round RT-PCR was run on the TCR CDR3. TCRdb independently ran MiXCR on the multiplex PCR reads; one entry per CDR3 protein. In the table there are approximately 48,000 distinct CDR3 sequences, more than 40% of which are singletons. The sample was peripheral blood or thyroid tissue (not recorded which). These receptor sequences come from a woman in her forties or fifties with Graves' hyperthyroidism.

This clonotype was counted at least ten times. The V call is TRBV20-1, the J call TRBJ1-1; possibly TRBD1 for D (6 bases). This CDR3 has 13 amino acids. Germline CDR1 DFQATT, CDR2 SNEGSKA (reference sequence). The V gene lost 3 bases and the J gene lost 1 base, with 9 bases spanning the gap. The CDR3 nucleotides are TGCAGTGCTAGTACAGGGCAGAACACTGAAGCTTTCTTT. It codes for CSASTGQNTEAFF.

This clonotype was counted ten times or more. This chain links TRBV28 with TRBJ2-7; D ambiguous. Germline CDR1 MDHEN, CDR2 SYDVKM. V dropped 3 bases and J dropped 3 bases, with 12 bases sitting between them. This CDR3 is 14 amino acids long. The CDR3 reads CASSFHDKYYEQYF. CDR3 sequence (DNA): TGTGCCAGCAGTTTTCACGACAAGTACTACGAGCAGTACTTC.

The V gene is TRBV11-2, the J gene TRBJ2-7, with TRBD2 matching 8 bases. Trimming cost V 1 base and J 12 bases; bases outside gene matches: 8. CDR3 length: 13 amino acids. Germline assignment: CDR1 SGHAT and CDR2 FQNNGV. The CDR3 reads CASSLAGGARRYF. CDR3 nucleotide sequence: TGTGCCAGCAGCTTAGCGGGAGGGGCTAGGCGGTACTTC.

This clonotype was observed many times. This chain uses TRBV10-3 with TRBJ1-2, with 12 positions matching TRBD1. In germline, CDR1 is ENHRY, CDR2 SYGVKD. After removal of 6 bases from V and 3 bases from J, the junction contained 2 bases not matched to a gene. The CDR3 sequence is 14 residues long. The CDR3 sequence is CAIRGTGGDYGYTF. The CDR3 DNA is TGTGCCATCAGGGGGACAGGGGGCGACTATGGCTACACCTTC.

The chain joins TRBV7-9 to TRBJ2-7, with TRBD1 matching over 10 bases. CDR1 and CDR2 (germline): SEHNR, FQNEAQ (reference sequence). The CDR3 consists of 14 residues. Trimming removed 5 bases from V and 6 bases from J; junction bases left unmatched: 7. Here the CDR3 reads CASSRGTGDGEQYF. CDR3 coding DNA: TGTGCCAGCAGCAGAGGGACAGGGGACGGCGAGCAGTACTTC.

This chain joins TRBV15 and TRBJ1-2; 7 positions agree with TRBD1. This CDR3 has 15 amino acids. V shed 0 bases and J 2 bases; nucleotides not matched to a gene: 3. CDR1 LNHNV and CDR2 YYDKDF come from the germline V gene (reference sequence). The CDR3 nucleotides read TGTGCCACCAGCAGAGATACAGGGGCGAACTATGGCTACACCTTC. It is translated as CATSRDTGANYGYTF.

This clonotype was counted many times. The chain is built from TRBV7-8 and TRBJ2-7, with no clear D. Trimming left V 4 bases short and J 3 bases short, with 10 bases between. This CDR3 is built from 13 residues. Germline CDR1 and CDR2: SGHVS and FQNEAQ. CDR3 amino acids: CASSSLDGYEQYF. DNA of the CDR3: TGTGCCAGCAGCTCCCTGGACGGCTACGAGCAGTACTTC.

The CDR3 reads CAIGWGGEQYF. The CDR3 bases are TGTGCCATCGGGTGGGGTGGAGAGCAGTACTTC. This chain connects TRBV10-3 to TRBJ2-7; D unresolved. The CDR3 extends over 11 amino acids. Trimming took off 8 bases at V and 7 bases at J, with 12 bases between the two ends. CDR1 and CDR2 (germline): ENHRY, SYGVKD.

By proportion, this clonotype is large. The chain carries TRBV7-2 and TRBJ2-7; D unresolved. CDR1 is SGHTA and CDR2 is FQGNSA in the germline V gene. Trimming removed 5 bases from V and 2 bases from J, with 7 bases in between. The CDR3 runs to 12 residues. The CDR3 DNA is TGTGCCAGCAGCGACGATACCTACGAGCAGTACTTC. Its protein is CASSDDTYEQYF. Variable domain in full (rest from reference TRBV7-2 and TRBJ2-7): GAGVSQSPSNKVTEKGKDVELRCDPISGHTALYWYRQSLGQGLEFLIYFQGNSAPDKSGLPSDRFSAERTGGSVSTLTIQRTQQEDSAVYLCASSDDTYEQYFGPGTRLTVT.

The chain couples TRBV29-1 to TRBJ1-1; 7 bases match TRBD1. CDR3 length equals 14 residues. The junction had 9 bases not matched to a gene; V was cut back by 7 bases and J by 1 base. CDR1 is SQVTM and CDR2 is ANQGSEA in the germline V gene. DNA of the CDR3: TGCAGCGCTTCGACAGGGTCGACGAACACTGAAGCTTTCTTT. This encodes CSASTGSTNTEAFF.

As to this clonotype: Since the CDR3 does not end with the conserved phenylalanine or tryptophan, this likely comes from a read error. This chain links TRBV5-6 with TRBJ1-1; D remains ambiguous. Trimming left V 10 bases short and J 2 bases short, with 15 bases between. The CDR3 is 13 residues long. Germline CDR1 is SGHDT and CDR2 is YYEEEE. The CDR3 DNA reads TGTGCCTGGAGTCGACCTGGAAACACTGAAGCTTTCTCT. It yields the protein CAWSRPGNTEAFS.

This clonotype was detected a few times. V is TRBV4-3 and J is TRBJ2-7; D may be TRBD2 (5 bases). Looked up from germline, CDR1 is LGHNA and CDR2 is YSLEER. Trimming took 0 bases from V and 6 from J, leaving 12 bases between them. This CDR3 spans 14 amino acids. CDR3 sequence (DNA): TGCGCCAGCAGCCAAGATGTAGCAGGACTCGAGCAGTACTTC. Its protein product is CASSQDVAGLEQYF.

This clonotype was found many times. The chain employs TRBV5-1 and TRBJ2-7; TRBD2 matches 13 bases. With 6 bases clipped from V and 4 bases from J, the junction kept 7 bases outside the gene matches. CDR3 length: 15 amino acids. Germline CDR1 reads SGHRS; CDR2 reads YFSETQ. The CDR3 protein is CASTRTSGSSYEQYF. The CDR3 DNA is TGCGCCAGCACGAGGACTAGCGGGAGCTCATACGAGCAGTACTTC.

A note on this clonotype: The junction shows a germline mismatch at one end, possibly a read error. In nucleotides, the CDR3 is TGCAGCGGTGAAGATAGGAACGGGAATGAGCAGTTCTTC. Encoded protein: CSGEDRNGNEQFF. The V call is TRBV29-1, the J call TRBJ2-1; D ambiguous. CDR1 and CDR2 from the germline V gene are SQVTM and ANQGSEA. This CDR3 spans 13 amino acids.

The CDR3 sequence is CSVVPYDAEAFF. The CDR3 DNA follows: TGCAGCGTTGTACCCTACGACGCTGAAGCTTTCTTT. This sequence joins TRBV29-1 and TRBJ1-1, with D unresolved. The ends were cut back, 4 bases at V and 6 bases at J, with 12 bases in the middle. From germline, CDR1 is SQVTM and CDR2 ANQGSEA. The CDR3 runs 12 residues.

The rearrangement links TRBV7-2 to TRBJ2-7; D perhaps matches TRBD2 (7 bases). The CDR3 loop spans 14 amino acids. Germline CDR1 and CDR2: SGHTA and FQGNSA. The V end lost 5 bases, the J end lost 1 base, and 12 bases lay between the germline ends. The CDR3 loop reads CASSMSGTSYEQYF. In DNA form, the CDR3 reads TGTGCCAGCAGCATGAGCGGGACATCCTACGAGCAGTACTTC.

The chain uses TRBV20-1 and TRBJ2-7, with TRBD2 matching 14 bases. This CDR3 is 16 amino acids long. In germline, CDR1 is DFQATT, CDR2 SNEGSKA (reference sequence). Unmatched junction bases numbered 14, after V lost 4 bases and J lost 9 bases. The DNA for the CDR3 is TGCAGTGCTATTGCCGGGACTAGCGGGAGCCCCCGGGGGCAGTACTTC. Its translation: CSAIAGTSGSPRGQYF.

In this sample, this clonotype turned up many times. The CDR3: CASSLSSDGGGYTF. In DNA form, the CDR3 reads TGTGCCAGCAGTTTGTCGTCGGACGGGGGGGGCTACACCTTC. V usage is TRBV28 and J usage is TRBJ1-2; TRBD1 might be the D (5 bases). Germline V gives CDR1 MDHEN, CDR2 SYDVKM. Trimming stripped 3 bases from V and 8 bases from J, with 16 bases between. CDR3 length equals 14 residues.

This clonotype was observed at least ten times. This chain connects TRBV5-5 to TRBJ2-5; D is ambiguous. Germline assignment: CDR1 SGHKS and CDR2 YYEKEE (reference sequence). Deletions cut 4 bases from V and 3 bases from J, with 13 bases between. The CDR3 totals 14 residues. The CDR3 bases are TGTGCCAGCAGCCTCCAACGACTCGAAGAGACCCAGTACTTC. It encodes CASSLQRLEETQYF.

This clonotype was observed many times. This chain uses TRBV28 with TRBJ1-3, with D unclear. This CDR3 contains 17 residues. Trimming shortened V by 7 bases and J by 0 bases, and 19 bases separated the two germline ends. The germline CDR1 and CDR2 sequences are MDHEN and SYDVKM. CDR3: CASTSAQWSFSGNTIYF. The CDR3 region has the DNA TGTGCCAGCACTAGTGCACAGTGGAGTTTCTCTGGAAACACCATATATTTT.

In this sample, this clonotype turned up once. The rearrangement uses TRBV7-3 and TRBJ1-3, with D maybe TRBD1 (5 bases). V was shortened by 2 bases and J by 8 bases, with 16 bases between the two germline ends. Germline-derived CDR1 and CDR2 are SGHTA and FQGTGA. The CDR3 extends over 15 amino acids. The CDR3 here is CASSLEALQGHTIYF. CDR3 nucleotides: TGTGCCAGCAGCTTAGAGGCGCTCCAGGGACACACCATATATTTT.

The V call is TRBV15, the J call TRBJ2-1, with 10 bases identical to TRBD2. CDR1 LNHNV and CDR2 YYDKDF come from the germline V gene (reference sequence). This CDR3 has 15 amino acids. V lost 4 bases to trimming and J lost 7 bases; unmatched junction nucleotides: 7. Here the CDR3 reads CATSKSGRANNEQFF. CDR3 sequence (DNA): TGTGCCACCAGCAAAAGCGGGAGGGCCAATAATGAGCAGTTCTTC.

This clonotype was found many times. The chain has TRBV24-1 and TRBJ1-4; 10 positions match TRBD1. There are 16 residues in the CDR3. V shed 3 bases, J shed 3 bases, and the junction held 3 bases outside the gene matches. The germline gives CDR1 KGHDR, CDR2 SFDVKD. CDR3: CATSDTGTGANEKLFF. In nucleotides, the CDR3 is TGTGCCACCAGTGATACCGGGACAGGGGCTAATGAAAAACTGTTTTTT.

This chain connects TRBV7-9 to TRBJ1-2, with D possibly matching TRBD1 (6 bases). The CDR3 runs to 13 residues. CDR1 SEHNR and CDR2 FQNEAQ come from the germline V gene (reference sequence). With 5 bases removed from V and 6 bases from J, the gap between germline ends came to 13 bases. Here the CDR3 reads CASSVLAGDGYTF. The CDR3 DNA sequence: TGTGCCAGCAGCGTTCTGGCAGGGGATGGCTACACCTTC.

The CDR3 is CASSITGLAGLYEQYF. The CDR3 DNA sequence: TGTGCCAGTAGTATTACAGGACTAGCGGGACTCTACGAGCAGTACTTC. The chain employs TRBV19 and TRBJ2-7, with TRBD2 matching over 12 bases. The CDR3 is made up of 16 amino acids. CDR1 and CDR2 from the germline V gene are LNHDA and SQIVND (reference sequence). Trimming at V came to 3 bases and at J to 3 bases, leaving 6 bases not matched to a gene.

The chain's CDR3 is CSVWTTGGFRKQYF. The CDR3 coding sequence is TGCAGCGTTTGGACGACAGGGGGCTTTAGGAAGCAGTACTTC. The rearrangement links TRBV29-1 to TRBJ2-7; 10 bases line up with TRBD1. The ends lost 5 bases at V and 8 bases at J; junction bases unmatched: 12. The germline gives CDR1 SQVTM, CDR2 ANQGSEA. This CDR3 contains 14 residues.

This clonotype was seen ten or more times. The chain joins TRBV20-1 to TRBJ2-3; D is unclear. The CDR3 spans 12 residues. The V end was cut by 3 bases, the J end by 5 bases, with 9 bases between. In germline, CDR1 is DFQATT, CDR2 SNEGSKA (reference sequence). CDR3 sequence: CSASSLLDTQYF. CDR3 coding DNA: TGCAGTGCTAGTTCCCTTTTAGATACGCAGTATTTT.

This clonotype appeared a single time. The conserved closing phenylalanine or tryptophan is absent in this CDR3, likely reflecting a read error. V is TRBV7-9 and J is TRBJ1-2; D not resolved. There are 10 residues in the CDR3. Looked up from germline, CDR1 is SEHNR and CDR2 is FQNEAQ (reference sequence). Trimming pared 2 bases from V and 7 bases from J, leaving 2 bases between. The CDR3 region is CASSLSGYTC. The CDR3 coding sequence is TGTGCCAGCAGCTTATCTGGCTACACCTGC.

CDR3 bases: TGCAGTGCTATCGACAGGGGGCGCCACGGCTACACCTTC. Translating gives CSAIDRGRHGYTF. This chain uses TRBV20-1 with TRBJ1-2, with 10 nucleotides matching TRBD1. Germline CDR1 is DFQATT and CDR2 is SNEGSKA (reference sequence). This CDR3 spans 13 amino acids. J gave up 8 bases and V 4 bases, and 7 bases lay outside the gene matches.

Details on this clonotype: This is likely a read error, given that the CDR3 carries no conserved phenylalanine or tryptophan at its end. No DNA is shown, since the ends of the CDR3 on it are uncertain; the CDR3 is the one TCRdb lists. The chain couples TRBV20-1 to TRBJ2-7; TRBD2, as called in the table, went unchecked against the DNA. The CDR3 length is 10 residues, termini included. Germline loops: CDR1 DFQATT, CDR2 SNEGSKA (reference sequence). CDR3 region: CSASGLAGGP.